The clone carrying this T cell receptor (beta chain) was observed many times. Antigen specificity is unknown. The entry originates in a study of regulatory T cells in long-lasting Graves disease. Study-wide results and caveats: Among samples with persistent disease, TRBV28, TRBJ1-2 and TRBJ2-5 were favored.

CDR3 length equals 15 residues. The germline gives CDR1 MNHNS, CDR2 SASEGT. Trimming at V came to 3 bases and at J to 5 bases, leaving 7 bases not matched to a gene. In building TCR beta libraries, iRepertoire HTBI primers were used together with Arm-PCR of CDR3 regions. A single record per CDR3 protein comes from TCRdb applying MiXCR to the multiplex PCR reads. The sample includes 350,000 to 450,000 distinct CDR3 sequences, 15% of them seen just once. As to time point: newly diagnosed GD, antithyroid drugs for less than 3 months. RNA extracted from PBMCs served as the sequencing template. This same sample was also part of a study on T cells in Graves' hyperthyroidism and ophthalmopathy.

V usage is TRBV6-1 and J usage is TRBJ1-5; TRBD1 matches 7 bases. The input for sequencing was peripheral blood mononuclear cells (PBMCs), taken at new diagnosis, from a patient treated with antithyroid drugs. The receptor was derived from a middle-aged woman with Graves disease. CDR3 nucleotides: TGTGCCAGCAGTGATGAGAACAGGGGATATCAGCCCCAGCATTTT. Its protein is CASSDENRGYQPQHF.